Listed here are 30 T cell receptor beta chains from one sample, sequenced in a study of T cells after yellow fever vaccination. TCRdb fed the 5' RACE reads into MiXCR, producing one record per CDR3 protein. The sample yields some 240,000 distinct CDR3 sequences, around 5.2% seen once. The material sequenced was CD4+ T cells sorted from PBMCs, taken on the day of the yellow fever booster vaccination. These receptors were collected from a man younger than 35 who received the YFV17D yellow fever vaccine.

The table lists this clonotype with many counts. V gene TRBV12-3 or TRBV12-4 combines with J gene TRBJ2-7, with D unclear. Trimming cost V 4 bases and J 5 bases, with 6 bases left between them. CDR3 length: 11 residues. CDR3 sequence (DNA): TGTGCCAGCAGTTCAGTACACGAGCAGTACTTC. Translation gives CASSSVHEQYF.

This chain joins TRBV5-1 and TRBJ2-7; TRBD1 matches at 7 bases. The length of the CDR3 is 16 residues. Trimming removed 7 bases from V and 0 bases from J; junction bases left unmatched: 13. Germline CDR1 reads SGHRS; CDR2 reads YFSETQ. This chain's CDR3 is CASQPGDSPSSYEQYF. The CDR3 bases are TGCGCCAGCCAACCTGGGGACAGCCCCTCCTCCTACGAGCAGTACTTC.

This clonotype was seen repeatedly, ten times or more. J is TRBJ2-3 and V is TRBV11-3; 7 bases agree with TRBD2. CDR1 is SGHNT and CDR2 is YENEEA in the germline V gene. J lost 2 bases, V lost 5 bases, and 4 bases had no gene match. The CDR3 consists of 14 residues. In nucleotides, the CDR3 is TGTGCCAGCAGCAGGGGAGGGTACACAGATACGCAGTATTTT. It codes for CASSRGGYTDTQYF.

This clonotype came up a few times. The CDR3 nucleotides read TGTGCCAGCAGTTACTCCGGGACTATAGATACGCAGTATTTT. Its translation: CASSYSGTIDTQYF. The chain couples TRBV6-2 or TRBV6-3 to TRBJ2-3; 7 bases align to TRBD2. Germline V gives CDR1 MNHEY, CDR2 SVGEGT. The V segment lost 0 bases and the J segment 5 bases; nucleotides outside the gene matches: 2. The CDR3 covers 14 residues.

The chain links TRBV6-2 or TRBV6-3 to TRBJ1-1; tentatively, D is TRBD1 (5 bases). This CDR3 region has 14 residues. Trimming left V 11 bases short and J 0 bases short, with 16 bases between. Germline V lookup: CDR1 MNHEY, CDR2 SVGEGT. The chain's CDR3 is CASRDPNLNTEAFF. As DNA, the CDR3 is TGTGCCTCCAGGGACCCTAATCTGAACACTGAAGCTTTCTTT.

This clonotype was picked up many times. The gene calls are TRBV6-5 and TRBJ1-2; D remains ambiguous. The V end lost 6 bases, the J end lost 8 bases, and 13 bases lay between the germline ends. The length of the CDR3 is 12 residues. Germline V gene data show CDR1 as MNHEY and CDR2 as SVGAGI. The CDR3 sequence: CASRSGVWGYTF. The CDR3 DNA reads as TGTGCCAGCAGAAGCGGGGTTTGGGGCTACACCTTC.

This clonotype was detected only a few times. V is TRBV5-1 and J is TRBJ2-5, with D maybe TRBD2 (7 bases). Trimming pared 7 bases from V and 2 bases from J, leaving 15 bases between. Germline assignment: CDR1 SGHRS and CDR2 YFSETQ. The CDR3 loop spans 14 amino acids. The chain's CDR3 is CASRVGGHQETQYF. The CDR3 DNA follows: TGCGCCAGCCGCGTCGGGGGGCATCAAGAGACCCAGTACTTC.

This clonotype was found a few times. Relative to the germline gene, one junction end is altered; a read error may explain this. J is TRBJ2-7 and V is TRBV20-1; 8 bases line up with TRBD1. This CDR3 contains 12 residues. Germline-derived CDR1 and CDR2 are DFQATT and SNEGSKA (reference sequence). Written as DNA, the CDR3 is TGCAGTGCTAGAGATGAGACAGGGGCTGGGAGGTTC. Amino acid sequence: CSARDETGAGRF.

This clonotype was detected only a few times. The rearrangement links TRBV25-1 to TRBJ1-6, with D possibly matching TRBD1 (6 bases). The ends were cut back, 5 bases at V and 10 bases at J, with 12 bases in the middle. Germline loops: CDR1 MGHDK, CDR2 SYGVNS. The CDR3 extends over 13 amino acids. CDR3 sequence (DNA): TGTGCCAGCAGTTGGGGGGCATTCTCACCCCTCCACTTT. Residues: CASSWGAFSPLHF.

The V gene is TRBV9, the J gene TRBJ2-5, with 7 bases matching TRBD1. This CDR3 comprises 14 residues. The V gene's germline CDR1 is SGDLS and CDR2 YYNGEE. Trimming at V came to 0 bases and at J to 5 bases, leaving 4 bases not matched to a gene. This CDR3 reads CASSVAGRGETQYF. The CDR3 region has the DNA TGTGCCAGCAGCGTAGCGGGCAGGGGGGAGACCCAGTACTTC. The full variable domain, with the rest looked up from reference TRBV9 and TRBJ2-5, is DSGVTQTPKHLITATGQRVTLRCSPRSGDLSVYWYQQSLDQGLQFLIQYYNGEERAKGNILERFSAQQFPDLHSELNLSSLELGDSALYFCASSVAGRGETQYFGPGTRLLVL.

In its sample, this clonotype was seen a few times. This chain joins TRBV5-1 and TRBJ1-6; D remains ambiguous. The germline CDR1 and CDR2 sequences are SGHRS and YFSETQ. Trimming pared 0 bases from V and 7 bases from J, leaving 11 bases between. The CDR3 consists of 15 residues. CDR3 DNA: TGCGCCAGCAGCTTGGAGGGTCTAGGAAATTCACCCCTCCACTTT. It is translated as CASSLEGLGNSPLHF.

This clonotype was recorded many times. The CDR3 coding sequence is TGTGCCAGCAGTACCGGGACTAGCGTGACGAACACCGGGGAGCTGTTTTTT. Its protein product is CASSTGTSVTNTGELFF. The genes are TRBV5-4 and TRBJ2-2, with 10 bases identical to TRBD2. The CDR3 is made up of 17 amino acids. Germline V gene sequence: CDR1 SGHNT, CDR2 YYREEE (reference sequence). The J segment lost 0 bases and the V segment lost 5 bases, leaving 7 bases of the junction unmatched.

The gene calls are TRBV10-1 and TRBJ2-5, with D possibly called TRBD1 or TRBD2 (6 bases each). The germline V gene encodes CDR1 WNHNN and CDR2 SYGVQD (reference sequence). The CDR3 has 15 amino acids. V lost 0 bases and J lost 1, with 9 bases in between. This CDR3 reads CASSESGGPQETQYF. The CDR3 bases are TGCGCCAGCAGTGAGTCCGGGGGCCCCCAAGAGACCCAGTACTTC.

This clonotype was seen more than once but under ten times. V and J are TRBV6-2 or TRBV6-3 and TRBJ2-7; D is perhaps TRBD1 or TRBD2 (5 bases each). This CDR3 has 13 amino acids. V was shortened by 0 bases and J by 5 bases, with 8 bases between the two germline ends. Germline V gene data show CDR1 as MNHEY and CDR2 as SVGEGT. The CDR3 reads CASSYSGTNEQYV. The CDR3 DNA sequence: TGTGCCAGCAGTTACTCGGGGACCAACGAGCAGTACGTC.

This clonotype was counted ten times or more. The chain carries TRBV12-3 or TRBV12-4 and TRBJ1-4, with a tentative D call TRBD1 (6 bases). V was cut by 6 bases and J by 3 bases, with 14 bases left in between. The CDR3 runs 15 residues. Written as DNA, the CDR3 is TGTGCCAGCAGCCAGCGACAGGCGGCTAATGAAAAACTGTTTTTT. Its translation is CASSQRQAANEKLFF.

This clonotype was observed a handful of times. The V and J genes are TRBV23-1 and TRBJ2-7; 7 bases agree with TRBD1. TRBV23-1 is assigned to the ORF class and has an uncertain function. Trimming took 0 bases from V and 1 from J; bases not matched to a gene: 6. The CDR3 loop spans 16 amino acids. Written as DNA, the CDR3 is TGCGCCAGCAGTCAATCTGAGAGGGGGCGATCCTACGAGCAGTACGTC. Protein sequence: CASSQSERGRSYEQYV.

CDR3 nucleotides: TGTGCCACCAGCTGGGGCACTGAAGCTTTCTTT. Translation gives CATSWGTEAFF. This chain uses TRBV24-1 with TRBJ1-1, with D unclear. The ends were cut back, 7 bases at V and 4 bases at J, with 6 bases in the middle. Germline CDR1 and CDR2: KGHDR and SFDVKD. This CDR3 has 11 residues.

This clonotype was recorded a few times. The rearrangement links TRBV20-1 to TRBJ2-3; 8 positions match TRBD2. In germline, CDR1 is DFQATT, CDR2 SNEGSKA (reference sequence). The CDR3 is 17 amino acids. After removal of 3 bases from V and 2 bases from J, the junction contained 13 bases not matched to a gene. As DNA, the CDR3 is TGCAGTGCTAGTCGCCAACGACTAGCGATAACCACAGATACGCAGTATTTT. Protein product: CSASRQRLAITTDTQYF.

The chain uses TRBV12-3 or TRBV12-4 and TRBJ1-6; weak D call: TRBD1 (6 bases). Trimming took off 6 bases at V and 8 bases at J, with 11 bases between the two ends. CDR3 length: 13 residues. The CDR3 nucleotides read TGTGCCAGCAGGGACGGGGGGCATTCACCCCTCCACTTT. Its translation is CASRDGGHSPLHF.

This clonotype was seen a few times. This sequence joins TRBV6-1 and TRBJ2-7; 9 bases align to TRBD1. The germline CDR1 and CDR2 sequences are MNHNS and SASEGT. The junction had 10 bases not matched to a gene; V was cut back by 8 bases and J by 2 bases. CDR3 size: 15 residues. This CDR3 is CASLPRDRATYEQYF. The CDR3 DNA sequence: TGTGCCAGCCTTCCTCGGGACAGGGCTACCTACGAGCAGTACTTC.

The V call is TRBV18, the J call TRBJ1-1; D call uncertain. Germline V CDR1 and CDR2: KGHSH, LQKENI. This CDR3 is 15 amino acids long. V was clipped by 3 bases and J by 1 base, with 12 bases between them. The CDR3 DNA reads as TGTGCCAGCTCACCGTCCCGGGGAGGGAACACTGAAGCTTTCTTT. It yields the protein CASSPSRGGNTEAFF. Together with reference TRBV18 and TRBJ1-1, the CDR3 gives the full variable domain: NAGVMQNPRHLVRRRGQEARLRCSPMKGHSHVYWYRQLPEEGLKFMVYLQKENIIDESGMPKERFSAEFPKEGPSILRIQQVVRGDSAAYFCASSPSRGGNTEAFFGQGTRLTVV.

In this sample, this clonotype turned up a few times. The rearrangement joins TRBV27 to TRBJ2-7; perhaps TRBD1 as D (5 bases). V was cut by 3 bases and J by 1 base, with 7 bases left in between. CDR3 length equals 13 residues. Germline V lookup: CDR1 MNHEY, CDR2 SMNVEV (reference sequence). The CDR3 sequence is CASSFPGSYEQYF. The CDR3 DNA sequence: TGTGCCAGCAGTTTTCCAGGGTCCTACGAGCAGTACTTC.

Note on this clonotype: It is unclear where the CDR3 begins or ends on the DNA, so no DNA is shown, and the CDR3 is as TCRdb lists it. The CDR3 loop is CASSDSGAGELFFF. V gene TRBV2 combines with J gene TRBJ2-2; TRBD1, the table's D call, was not compared with the DNA. Germline values: CDR1 SNHLY, CDR2 FYNNEI. Ends included, the CDR3 has 14 residues.

This rearrangement joins TRBV29-1 to TRBJ2-1; 7 positions agree with TRBD2. There are 14 residues in the CDR3. The V and J ends lost 6 bases and 7 bases, in that order; junction bases with no gene match: 12. The germline V gene encodes CDR1 SQVTM and CDR2 ANQGSEA. The CDR3 sequence is CSVTAVAGENEQFF. CDR3 in DNA: TGCAGCGTCACGGCCGTTGCGGGGGAGAATGAGCAGTTCTTC.

This clonotype showed up just a few times. The chain uses TRBV9 and TRBJ1-1; D ambiguous. The CDR3 is 14 amino acids. Germline V gives CDR1 SGDLS, CDR2 YYNGEE. V shed 0 bases and J shed 4 bases, with 10 bases lying between them. The CDR3 region has the DNA TGTGCCAGCAGCGTAGCAAGCAGCGCCACTGAAGCTTTCTTT. It codes for CASSVASSATEAFF.

The gene calls are TRBV6-6 and TRBJ2-7; tentatively, D is TRBD1 (6 bases). Germline loops: CDR1 MNHNY, CDR2 SVGAGI (reference sequence). The V and J ends lost 2 bases and 1 base respectively, with 15 bases between them. The CDR3 spans 16 residues. The CDR3 region has the DNA TGTGCCAGCAGTTACGGGTTACAGGGATGGTCCTACGAGCAGTACTTC. Translated, it gives CASSYGLQGWSYEQYF.

There are many counts of this clonotype. The genes are TRBV19 and TRBJ2-3; D gene ambiguous. CDR3 length: 14 amino acids. V lost 9 bases and J lost 0, with 13 bases in between. Germline lookup yields CDR1 LNHDA and CDR2 SQIVND (reference sequence). The CDR3 reads CASRTDTSTDTQYF. In DNA form, the CDR3 reads TGTGCCAGCCGGACGGATACTAGCACAGATACGCAGTATTTT.

This clonotype was picked up a small number of times. The chain couples TRBV6-6 to TRBJ2-2; D gene unclear. Trimming pared 2 bases from V and 6 bases from J, leaving 7 bases between. Germline CDR1 MNHNY, CDR2 SVGAGI (reference sequence). The CDR3 is 13 amino acids. CDR3 amino acids: CASSYRRAGELFF. CDR3 nucleotides: TGTGCCAGCAGTTACAGGCGAGCCGGGGAGCTGTTTTTT.

Ten or more counts support this clonotype. The chain employs TRBV28 and TRBJ2-2, with D possibly being TRBD2 (5 bases). CDR3 length equals 16 residues. CDR1 MDHEN and CDR2 SYDVKM come from the germline V gene. V was cut by 5 bases and J by 1 base, with 14 bases left in between. DNA for the CDR3: TGTGCCAGCAGTCCCACCTCCGGGGTGAACACCGGGGAGCTGTTTTTT. As protein: CASSPTSGVNTGELFF.

The rearrangement uses TRBV18 and TRBJ1-1; a possible D gene is TRBD1 (5 bases). Looked up from germline, CDR1 is KGHSH and CDR2 is LQKENI. V lost 2 bases and J lost 4, with 8 bases in between. The CDR3 has 13 amino acids. The CDR3: CASSPSGRTEAFF. In nucleotides, the CDR3 is TGTGCCAGCTCACCATCAGGGCGCACTGAAGCTTTCTTT.